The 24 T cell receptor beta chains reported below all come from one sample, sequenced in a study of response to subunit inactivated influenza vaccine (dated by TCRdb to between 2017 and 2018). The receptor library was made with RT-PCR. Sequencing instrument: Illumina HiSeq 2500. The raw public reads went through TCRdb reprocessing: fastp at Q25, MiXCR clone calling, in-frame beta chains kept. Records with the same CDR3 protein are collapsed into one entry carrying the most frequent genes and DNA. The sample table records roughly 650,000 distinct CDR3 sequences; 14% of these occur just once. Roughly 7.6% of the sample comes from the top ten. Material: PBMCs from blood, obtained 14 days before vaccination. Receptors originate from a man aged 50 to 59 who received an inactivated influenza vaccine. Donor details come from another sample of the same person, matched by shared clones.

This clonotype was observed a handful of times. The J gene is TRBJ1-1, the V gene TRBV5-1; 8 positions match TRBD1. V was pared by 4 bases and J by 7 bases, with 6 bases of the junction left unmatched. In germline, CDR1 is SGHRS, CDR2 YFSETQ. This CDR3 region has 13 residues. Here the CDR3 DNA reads TGCGCCAGCAGCCTCGGGACAGGTGGTGAAGCTTTCTTT. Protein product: CASSLGTGGEAFF.

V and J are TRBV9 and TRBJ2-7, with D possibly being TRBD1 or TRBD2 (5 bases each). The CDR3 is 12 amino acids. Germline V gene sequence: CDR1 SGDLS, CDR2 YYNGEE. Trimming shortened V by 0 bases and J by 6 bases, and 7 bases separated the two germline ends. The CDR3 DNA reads TGTGCCAGCAGCGTAGAGGGGACCGAGCAGTACTTC. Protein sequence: CASSVEGTEQYF.

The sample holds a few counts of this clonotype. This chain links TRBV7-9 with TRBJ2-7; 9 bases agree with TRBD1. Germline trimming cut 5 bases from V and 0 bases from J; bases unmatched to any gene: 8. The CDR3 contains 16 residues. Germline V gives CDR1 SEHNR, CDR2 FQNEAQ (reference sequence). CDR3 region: CASSRWTDRGSYEQYF. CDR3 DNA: TGTGCCAGCAGCCGCTGGACGGACAGGGGCTCCTACGAGCAGTACTTC. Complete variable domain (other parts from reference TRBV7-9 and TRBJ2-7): DTGVSQNPRHKITKRGQNVTFRCDPISEHNRLYWYRQTLGQGPEFLTYFQNEAQLEKSRLLSDRFSAERPKGSFSTLEIQRTEQGDSAMYLCASSRWTDRGSYEQYFGPGTRLTVT.

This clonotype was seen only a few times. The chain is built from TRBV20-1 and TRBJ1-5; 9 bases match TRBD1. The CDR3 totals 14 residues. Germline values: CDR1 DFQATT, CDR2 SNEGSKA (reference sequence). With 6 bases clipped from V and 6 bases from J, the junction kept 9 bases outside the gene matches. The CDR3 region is CSAGGQGKTQPQHF. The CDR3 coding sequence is TGCAGTGCGGGGGGACAGGGCAAAACTCAGCCCCAGCATTTT.

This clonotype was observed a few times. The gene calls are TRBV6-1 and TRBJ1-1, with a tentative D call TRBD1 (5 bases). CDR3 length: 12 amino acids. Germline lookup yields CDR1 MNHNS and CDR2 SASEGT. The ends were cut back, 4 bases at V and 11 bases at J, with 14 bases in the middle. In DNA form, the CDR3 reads TGTGCCAGCAGTGTAACCTCAGGGCGGGCTTTCTTT. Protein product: CASSVTSGRAFF.

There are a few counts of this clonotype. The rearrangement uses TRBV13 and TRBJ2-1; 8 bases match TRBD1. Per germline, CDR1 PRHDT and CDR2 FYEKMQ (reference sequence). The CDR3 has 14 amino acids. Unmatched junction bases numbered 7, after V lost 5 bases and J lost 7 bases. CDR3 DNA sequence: TGTGCCAGCAGCCCGCGGACAGGGAGGAATGAGCAGTTCTTC. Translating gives CASSPRTGRNEQFF.

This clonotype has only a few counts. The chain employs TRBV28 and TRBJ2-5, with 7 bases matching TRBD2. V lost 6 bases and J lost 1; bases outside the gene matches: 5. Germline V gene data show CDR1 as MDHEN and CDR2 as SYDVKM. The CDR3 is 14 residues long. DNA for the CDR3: TGTGCCAGCAGCGTTGCGGGGGTCCAAGAGACCCAGTACTTC. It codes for CASSVAGVQETQYF.

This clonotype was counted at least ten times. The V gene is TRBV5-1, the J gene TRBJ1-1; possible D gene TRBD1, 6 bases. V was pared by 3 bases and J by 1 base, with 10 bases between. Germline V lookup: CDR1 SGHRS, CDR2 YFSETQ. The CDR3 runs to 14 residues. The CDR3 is CASSSSTGNTEAFF. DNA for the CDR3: TGCGCCAGCAGCTCATCGACAGGGAACACTGAAGCTTTCTTT.

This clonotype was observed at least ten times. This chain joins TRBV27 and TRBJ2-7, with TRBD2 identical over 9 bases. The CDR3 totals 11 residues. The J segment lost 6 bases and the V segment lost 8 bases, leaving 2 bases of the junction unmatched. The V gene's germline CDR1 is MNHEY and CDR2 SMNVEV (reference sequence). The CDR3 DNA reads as TGTGCCAGCCTTAGCGGGAGCGAGCAGTACTTC. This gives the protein CASLSGSEQYF.

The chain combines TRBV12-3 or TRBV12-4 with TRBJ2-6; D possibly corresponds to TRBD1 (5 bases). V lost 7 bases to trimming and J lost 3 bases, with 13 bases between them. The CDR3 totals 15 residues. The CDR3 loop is CASTIQGVGANVLTF. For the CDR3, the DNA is TGTGCCAGCACCATCCAGGGTGTTGGGGCCAACGTCCTGACTTTC.

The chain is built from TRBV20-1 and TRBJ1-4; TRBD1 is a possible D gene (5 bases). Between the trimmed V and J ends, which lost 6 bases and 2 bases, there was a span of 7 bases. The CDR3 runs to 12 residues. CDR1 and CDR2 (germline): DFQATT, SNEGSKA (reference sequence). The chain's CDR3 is CSAAGTNEKLFF. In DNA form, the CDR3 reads TGCAGTGCGGCAGGGACTAATGAAAAACTGTTTTTT.

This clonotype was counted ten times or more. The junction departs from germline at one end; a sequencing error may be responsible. The CDR3, as DNA: TGTGCCAGCAGCAAAGAGGGGAGGGGAAGCGAAAAACTGTTTTTT. This encodes CASSKEGRGSEKLFF. V is TRBV4-2 and J is TRBJ1-4; the D gene is possibly TRBD1 (5 bases). This CDR3 is built from 15 residues. CDR1 LGHNA and CDR2 YNFKEQ come from the germline V gene.

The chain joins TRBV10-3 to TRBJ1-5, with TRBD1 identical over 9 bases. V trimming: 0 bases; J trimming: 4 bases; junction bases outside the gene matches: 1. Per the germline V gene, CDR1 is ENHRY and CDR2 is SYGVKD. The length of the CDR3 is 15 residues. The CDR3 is CAISESGTGNQPQHF. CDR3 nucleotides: TGTGCCATCAGTGAGTCCGGGACAGGGAATCAGCCCCAGCATTTT.

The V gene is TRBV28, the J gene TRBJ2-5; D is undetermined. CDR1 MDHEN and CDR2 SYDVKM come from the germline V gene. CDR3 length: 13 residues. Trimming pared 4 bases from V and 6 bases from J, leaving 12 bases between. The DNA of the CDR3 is TGTGCCAGCAGTTCGACGCCCTGGAAGACCCAGTACTTC. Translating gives CASSSTPWKTQYF.

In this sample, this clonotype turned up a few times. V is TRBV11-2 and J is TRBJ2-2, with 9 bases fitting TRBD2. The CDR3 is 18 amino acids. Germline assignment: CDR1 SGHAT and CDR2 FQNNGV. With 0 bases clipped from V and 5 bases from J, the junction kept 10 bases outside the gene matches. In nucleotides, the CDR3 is TGTGCCAGCAGCTTAGACCCGAGAGCGGGGGGAAGGACCGGGGAGCTGTTTTTT. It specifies CASSLDPRAGGRTGELFF.

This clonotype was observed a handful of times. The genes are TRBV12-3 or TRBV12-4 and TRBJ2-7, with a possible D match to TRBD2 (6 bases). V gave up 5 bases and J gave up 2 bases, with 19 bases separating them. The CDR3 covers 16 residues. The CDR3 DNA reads TGTGCCAGCAGTAAACCTTGGGCTAGCGAAACCTACGAGCAGTACTTC. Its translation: CASSKPWASETYEQYF.

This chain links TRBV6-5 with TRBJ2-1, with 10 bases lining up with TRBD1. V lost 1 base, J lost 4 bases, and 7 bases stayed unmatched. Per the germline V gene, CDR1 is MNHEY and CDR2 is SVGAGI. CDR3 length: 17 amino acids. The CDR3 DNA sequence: TGTGCCAGCAGTTACTTTCGCCCGGGACAGGGGTACAATGAGCAGTTCTTC. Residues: CASSYFRPGQGYNEQFF.

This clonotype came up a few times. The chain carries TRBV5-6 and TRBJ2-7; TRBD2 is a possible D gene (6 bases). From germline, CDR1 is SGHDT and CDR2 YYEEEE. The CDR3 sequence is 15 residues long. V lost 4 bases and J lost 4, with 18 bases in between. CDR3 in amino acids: CASSPGGQGGYEQYF. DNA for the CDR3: TGTGCCAGCAGCCCGGGCGGGCAGGGAGGATACGAGCAGTACTTC.

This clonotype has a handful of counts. This CDR3 reads CAIQDPQANVLTF. CDR3 bases: TGTGCCATTCAGGACCCGCAGGCCAACGTCCTGACTTTC. The J gene is TRBJ2-6, the V gene TRBV28; D is unresolved. Trimming took off 10 bases at V and 6 bases at J, with 13 bases between the two ends. The CDR3 is 13 amino acids. In germline, CDR1 is MDHEN, CDR2 SYDVKM.

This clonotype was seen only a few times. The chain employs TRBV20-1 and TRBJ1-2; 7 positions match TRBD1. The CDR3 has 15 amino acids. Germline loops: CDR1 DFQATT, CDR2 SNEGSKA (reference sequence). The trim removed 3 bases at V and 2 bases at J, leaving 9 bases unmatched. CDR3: CSARGSGTANYGYTF. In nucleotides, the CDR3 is TGCAGTGCTAGGGGCTCCGGGACAGCGAACTATGGCTACACCTTC.

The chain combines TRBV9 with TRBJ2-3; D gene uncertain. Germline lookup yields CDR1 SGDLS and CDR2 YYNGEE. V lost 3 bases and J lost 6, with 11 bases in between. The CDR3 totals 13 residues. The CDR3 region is CASSGSALDTQYF. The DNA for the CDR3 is TGTGCCAGCAGCGGGAGCGCACTGGATACGCAGTATTTT.

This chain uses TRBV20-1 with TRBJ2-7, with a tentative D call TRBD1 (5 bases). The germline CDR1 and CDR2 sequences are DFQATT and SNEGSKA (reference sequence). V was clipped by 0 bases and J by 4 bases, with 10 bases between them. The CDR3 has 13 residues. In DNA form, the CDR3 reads TGCAGTGCTAGAGAGGGGCAGGAATACGAGCAGTACTTC. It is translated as CSAREGQEYEQYF.

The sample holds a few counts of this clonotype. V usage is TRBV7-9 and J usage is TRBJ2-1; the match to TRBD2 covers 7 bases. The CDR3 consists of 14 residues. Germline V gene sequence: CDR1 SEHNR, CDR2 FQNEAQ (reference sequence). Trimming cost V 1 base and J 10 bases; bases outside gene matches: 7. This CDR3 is CASSLGGLVLEQFF. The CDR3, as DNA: TGTGCCAGCAGCTTAGGCGGACTAGTCTTGGAGCAGTTCTTC.

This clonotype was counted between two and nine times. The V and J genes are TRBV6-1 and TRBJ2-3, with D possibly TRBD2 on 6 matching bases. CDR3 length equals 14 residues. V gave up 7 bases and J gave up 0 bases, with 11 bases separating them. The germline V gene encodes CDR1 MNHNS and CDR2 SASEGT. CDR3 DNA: TGTGCCAGCAACTTCGGGGGTAGCACAGATACGCAGTATTTT. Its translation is CASNFGGSTDTQYF.